Each of the 2 T cell receptor beta chains below was sequenced from the same sample in a study of T cells in Graves' hyperthyroidism and ophthalmopathy. TCR beta CDR3 region amplification was performed from RNA transcripts. Using the HTBI primer set, a first-round RT-PCR was run on the TCR CDR3. TCRdb re-called the multiplex PCR reads through MiXCR, storing one row per CDR3 protein. Of about 620,000 distinct CDR3 sequences in the sample, roughly 15% were seen once. Material for sequencing was blood. The receptors shown here come from a woman aged 30 to 39 with Graves' hyperthyroidism.

Only a few counts were recorded for this clonotype. V and J are TRBV7-9 and TRBJ2-1; possible D gene TRBD1, 5 bases. Trimming removed 1 base at V and 8 bases at J, with 15 bases between. The CDR3 has 15 amino acids. Germline V gene sequence: CDR1 SEHNR, CDR2 FQNEAQ (reference sequence). CDR3 protein: CASSLGGREYDEQFF. CDR3 nucleotides: TGTGCCAGCAGCTTAGGCGGCAGGGAATACGATGAGCAGTTCTTC.

The rearrangement links TRBV19 to TRBJ1-1; no firm D call. V lost 3 bases to trimming and J lost 3 bases, with 5 bases between them. CDR1 LNHDA and CDR2 SQIVND come from the germline V gene (reference sequence). This CDR3 region has 12 residues. CDR3 bases: TGTGCCAGTAGTATGGGGTACACTGAAGCTTTCTTT. Protein: CASSMGYTEAFF. The full variable domain, with the rest looked up from reference TRBV19 and TRBJ1-1, is DGGITQSPKYLFRKEGQNVTLSCEQNLNHDAMYWYRQDPGQGLRLIYYSQIVNDFQKGDIAEGYSVSREKKESFPLTVTSAQKNPTAFYLCASSMGYTEAFFGQGTRLTVV.